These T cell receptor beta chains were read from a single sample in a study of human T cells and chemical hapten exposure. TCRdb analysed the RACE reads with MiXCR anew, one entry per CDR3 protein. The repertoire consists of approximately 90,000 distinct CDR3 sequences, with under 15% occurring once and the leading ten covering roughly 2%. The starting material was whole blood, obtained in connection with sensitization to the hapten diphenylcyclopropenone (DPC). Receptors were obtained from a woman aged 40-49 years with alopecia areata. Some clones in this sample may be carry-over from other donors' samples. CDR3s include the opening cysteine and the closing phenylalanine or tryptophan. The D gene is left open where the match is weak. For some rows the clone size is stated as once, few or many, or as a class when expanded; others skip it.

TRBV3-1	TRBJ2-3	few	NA	TGTGCCAGCAGCCCCGCCGGGGGTTTGCGCACAGATACGCAGTATTTT	CASSPAGGLRTDTQYF
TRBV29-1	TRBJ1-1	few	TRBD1	TGCAGCGTCATCAGACAGGGCGCCAACACTGAAGCTTTCTTT	CSVIRQGANTEAFF
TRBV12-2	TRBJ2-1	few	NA	TGTGCAAGTCGCTTACTGCCAGGCGACCTTACCCTTAATGAGCAGTTCTTC	CASRLLPGDLTLNEQFF
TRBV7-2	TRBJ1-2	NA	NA	TGTGCCAGCAGGGTTGGCGGCCAGAACTATGGCTACACCTTC	CASRVGGQNYGYTF
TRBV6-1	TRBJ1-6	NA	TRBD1	TGTGCCAGCAGTGGACCGGACAGGGTGAATTCACCCCTCCACTTT	CASSGPDRVNSPLHF
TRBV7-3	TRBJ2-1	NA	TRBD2	TGTGCCAGCAGTTCCACGAGCGGGAGGGGCTACAATGAGCAGTTCTTC	CASSSTSGRGYNEQFF
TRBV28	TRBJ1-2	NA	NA	TGTGCCAGCAGTTCTGCGGGGGCGGACTATGGCTACACCTTC	CASSSAGADYGYTF
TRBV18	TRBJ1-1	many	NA	TGTGCCAGCTCACCAACGCGAGAGAACACTGAAGCTTTCTTT	CASSPTRENTEAFF
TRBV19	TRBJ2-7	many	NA	TGTGCCAGTAGTATTGCGGGGGCGTACGAGCAGTACTTC	CASSIAGAYEQYF
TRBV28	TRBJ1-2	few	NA	TGTGCCAGCACCGTGGGCCCCGGAACCTATGGCTACACCTTC	CASTVGPGTYGYTF
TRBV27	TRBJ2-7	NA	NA	TGTGCCAGCAGTTTACCGGGACACACTTTCAACCACTACCACTTC	CASSLPGHTFNHYHF
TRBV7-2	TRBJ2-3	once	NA	TGTGCCAGCAGCTTTGGGAGACTAGGCAGGGGGACAGATACGCAGTATTTT	CASSFGRLGRGTDTQYF
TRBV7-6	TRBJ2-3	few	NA	TGTGCCAGCACCCCATGGGGCGGGAATATAGATACGCAGTATTTT	CASTPWGGNIDTQYF
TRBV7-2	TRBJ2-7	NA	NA	TGTGCCAGCAGCCACCCCTCGTTGGGGCTGTACGAGCAGTACTTC	CASSHPSLGLYEQYF
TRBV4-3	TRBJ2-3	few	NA	TGCGCCAGCAGCCAGTCCGCAGGGAGGGGGGCGGATACGCAGTATTTT	CASSQSAGRGADTQYF
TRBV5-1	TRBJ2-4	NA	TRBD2	TGCGCCAGCAGCTTGGCCGATCGGGAGGTAAACATTCGGTACTTC	CASSLADREVNIRYF
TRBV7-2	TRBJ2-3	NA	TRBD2	TGTGCCAGCAGCTCCCAGACTAGCGGGGATACGCAGTATTTT	CASSSQTSGDTQYF
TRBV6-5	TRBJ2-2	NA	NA	TGTGCCAGCAGCCAGGCCTCAGTCAGGGCCGGGGAGCTGTTTTTT	CASSQASVRAGELFF
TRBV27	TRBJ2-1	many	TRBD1	TGTGCCAGCAGTGGCCGGGACAGGGTAGGTGAGCAGTTCTTC	CASSGRDRVGEQFF
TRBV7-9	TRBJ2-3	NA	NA	TGTGCCAGCAGCTTCCGGGGGTTAGGCACAGATACGCAGTATTTT	CASSFRGLGTDTQYF
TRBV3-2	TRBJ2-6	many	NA	TGTGCCAGCAGCCAAGGGACTCCGAGCTCTGGGGCCAACGTCCTGACTTTC	CASSQGTPSSGANVLTF
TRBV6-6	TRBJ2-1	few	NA	TGTGCCAGCAGTTACATGGGACCAGTCACTTCCAATGAGCAGTTCTTC	CASSYMGPVTSNEQFF
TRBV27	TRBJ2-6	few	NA	TGTGCCAGCAGTTTATCGAGGGGGGCTGGGGCCAACGTCCTGACTTTC	CASSLSRGAGANVLTF
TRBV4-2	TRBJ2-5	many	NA	TGTGCCAGCAGCCAAGAGCAAGGATCGACCCAGTACTTC	CASSQEQGSTQYF
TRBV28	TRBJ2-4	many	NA	TGTGCCAGCAGTTTTGGGCAGGCCTTCCTAGCCAAAAACATTCAGTACTTC	CASSFGQAFLAKNIQYF
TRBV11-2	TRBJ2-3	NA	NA	TGTGCCAGCAGCTTACAGGGCGGGAGCACAGATACGCAGTATTTT	CASSLQGGSTDTQYF
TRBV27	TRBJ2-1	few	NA	TGTGCCAGCAGTCCCCGATGGAATGAGCAGTTCTTC	CASSPRWNEQFF
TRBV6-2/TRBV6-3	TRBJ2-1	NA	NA	TGTGCCAGCAGTTACTTGCGCAGCTCCTACAATGAGCAGTTCTTC	CASSYLRSSYNEQFF
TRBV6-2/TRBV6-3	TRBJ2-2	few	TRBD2	TGTGCCAGCAGGGGACTAGCGGACACCGGGGAGCTGTTTTTT	CASRGLADTGELFF
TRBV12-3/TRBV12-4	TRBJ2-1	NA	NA	TGTGCCAGCAGGGAGGCCTCGGAGCAGTTCTTC	CASREASEQFF
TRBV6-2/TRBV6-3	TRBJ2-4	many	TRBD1	TGTGCCAGCAGTTACCCCCCGACGACAGGGGGAACTCAGTACTTC	CASSYPPTTGGTQYF
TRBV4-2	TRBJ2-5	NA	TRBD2	TGTGCCAGCAGCAACAGCGGGAGTAAAGAGACCCAGTACTTC	CASSNSGSKETQYF
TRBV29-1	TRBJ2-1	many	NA	TGCAGCGTTGAGACCCCTCCCGGGTACAATGAGCAGTTCTTC	CSVETPPGYNEQFF
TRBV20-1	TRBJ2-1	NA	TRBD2	TGCAGTGCGGACGGGGGACTAGCGGGAGTGCGGGAGCAGTTCTTC	CSADGGLAGVREQFF
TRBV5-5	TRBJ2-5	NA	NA	TGTGCCAGCAGCTTGGGGGCGGAGACCCAGTACTTC	CASSLGAETQYF